Below are 17 T cell receptor beta chains sequenced from a single sample in a study of T cells in narcolepsy. Clones were sequenced by immunoSEQ multiplex PCR, and TCRdb holds only the in-frame ones, with some missing. The sample shows about 27,000 clones, approximately 80% of them seen only once. The sample consisted of CD45RA- memory CD4+ T cells from PBMCs. Receptors were obtained from a human donor with narcolepsy.

This clone was counted between two and nine times. The chain carries TRBV6-5 and TRBJ1-6; TRBD1 matches at 7 bases. Germline values: CDR1 MNHEY, CDR2 SVGAGI. J gave up 10 bases and V 5 bases, and 8 bases lay outside the gene matches. The CDR3 length is 14 residues. CDR3 in DNA: TGTGCCAGCAGTGAGGTCCAGGGGGAATCACCCCTCCACTTT. Translating it yields CASSEVQGESPLHF.

The V and J genes are TRBV11-2 and TRBJ2-5, with no clear D. Trimming removed 5 bases from V and 1 base from J, with 14 bases in between. Germline CDR1 SGHAT, CDR2 FQNNGV. This CDR3 is built from 15 residues. CDR3 DNA: TGTGCCAGCAGCCTCCAGGTTGGGTCCCAAGAGACCCAGTACTTC. Translating it yields CASSLQVGSQETQYF.

The chain combines TRBV7-3 with TRBJ2-1; 7 bases are shared with TRBD2. Germline V gene lookup returns CDR1 SGHTA and CDR2 FQGTGA. The CDR3 runs to 14 residues. Unmatched junction bases numbered 4, after V lost 5 bases and J lost 3 bases. The CDR3, as DNA: TGTGCCAGCAGCCAGACTAGCAACTACAATGAGCAGTTCTTC. This codes for CASSQTSNYNEQFF.

The chain links TRBV5-4 to TRBJ2-3, with D unclear. Looked up from germline, CDR1 is SGHNT and CDR2 is YYREEE (reference sequence). The ends were cut back, 4 bases at V and 2 bases at J, with 11 bases in the middle. The CDR3 spans 14 residues. DNA of the CDR3: TGTGCCAGCAGCCGTGCGGCTTACACAGATACGCAGTATTTT. Translated, it gives CASSRAAYTDTQYF.

The table lists this clone with a few counts. The gene calls are TRBV5-1 and TRBJ2-6, with a weak D call TRBD1 (6 bases). CDR1 and CDR2 from the germline V gene are SGHRS and YFSETQ. Trimming removed 4 bases at V and 0 bases at J, with 11 bases between. The CDR3 spans 16 residues. The CDR3 bases are TGCGCCAGCAGCAGTGGACAGAACTCTGGGGCCAACGTCCTGACTTTC. Translating it yields CASSSGQNSGANVLTF.

The V and J genes are TRBV27 and TRBJ1-6; TRBD1 might be the D (5 bases). CDR3 length equals 14 residues. V lost 3 bases, J lost 10 bases, and 13 bases lay in between. The germline CDR1 and CDR2 sequences are MNHEY and SMNVEV (reference sequence). The CDR3 DNA reads as TGTGCCAGCAGTTTGGCAGGGACGAGGTCACCCCTCCACTTT. Amino acid sequence: CASSLAGTRSPLHF.

The V gene is TRBV7-3, the J gene TRBJ2-3; possible D gene TRBD1, 6 bases. The CDR3 totals 14 residues. The ends were cut back, 5 bases at V and 2 bases at J, with 11 bases in the middle. Germline values: CDR1 SGHTA, CDR2 FQGTGA. CDR3 coding DNA: TGTGCCAGCAGCCCGCGGACAGCCACAGATACGCAGTATTTT. Translation gives CASSPRTATDTQYF.

This clone was counted a single time. J is TRBJ2-1 and V is TRBV12-1; the tabulated D call, TRBD2, remains unverified against the DNA. TRBV12-1 corresponds to a pseudogene. This CDR3 has 17 residues. CDR3 DNA: TGTGCCAGCAGTTCCTTTTTTCGGCGGGGCCGCAGGAATGAGCAGTTCTTC. Translation: CASSSFFRRGRRNEQFF.

The rearrangement uses TRBV28 and TRBJ1-1, with TRBD1 identical over 11 bases. CDR1 MDHEN and CDR2 SYDVKM come from the germline V gene. With V trimmed by 1 base and J by 0 bases, 10 bases remained unmatched. This CDR3 has 19 amino acids. This chain's CDR3 is CASSLFGVRDRGMNTEAFF. The CDR3 coding sequence is TGTGCCAGCAGTTTATTTGGGGTCCGGGACAGGGGGATGAACACTGAAGCTTTCTTT.

V usage is TRBV5-1 and J usage is TRBJ1-2, with TRBD1 matching over 9 bases. V lost 4 bases, J lost 4 bases, and 5 bases stayed unmatched. Germline assignment: CDR1 SGHRS and CDR2 YFSETQ. This CDR3 is built from 14 residues. CDR3 coding DNA: TGCGCCAGCAGCACAGGGACAGGGAGCTATGGCTACACCTTC. It is translated as CASSTGTGSYGYTF.

This chain links TRBV7-9 with TRBJ2-5; D is ambiguous. The CDR3 sequence is 16 residues long. Trimming stripped 1 base from V and 2 bases from J, with 14 bases between. Germline V gene lookup returns CDR1 SEHNR and CDR2 FQNEAQ (reference sequence). CDR3 bases: TGTGCCAGCAGCTTAGTACTGAGGAGTTGGCAAGAGACCCAGTACTTC. Translating gives CASSLVLRSWQETQYF. Using reference TRBV7-9 and TRBJ2-5 for the parts outside the CDR3, the full variable domain is DTGVSQNPRHKITKRGQNVTFRCDPISEHNRLYWYRQTLGQGPEFLTYFQNEAQLEKSRLLSDRFSAERPKGSFSTLEIQRTEQGDSAMYLCASSLVLRSWQETQYFGPGTRLLVL.

The chain carries TRBV12-5 and TRBJ2-3; D possibly uses TRBD1 or TRBD2 (6 bases each). Trimming shortened V by 1 base and J by 8 bases, and 22 bases separated the two germline ends. This CDR3 region has 17 residues. Germline V gene data show CDR1 as LGHNT and CDR2 as FRNRAP. The CDR3 nucleotides read TGTGCTAGTGGTTTGGCTCCCTCTACGGGGGCCGGAGGTACGCAGTATTTT. This translates into CASGLAPSTGAGGTQYF.

The chain joins TRBV6-5 to TRBJ2-3; D is ambiguous. Germline V gene sequence: CDR1 MNHEY, CDR2 SVGAGI. The CDR3 consists of 13 residues. V gave up 5 bases and J gave up 7 bases, with 13 bases separating them. The chain's CDR3 is CASSESGSHTQYF. The CDR3, as DNA: TGTGCCAGCAGTGAAAGTGGCAGTCATACGCAGTATTTT.

V gene TRBV27 combines with J gene TRBJ1-5; D is undetermined. Germline CDR1 MNHEY, CDR2 SMNVEV (reference sequence). The CDR3 extends over 13 amino acids. Trimming took off 2 bases at V and 4 bases at J, with 6 bases between the two ends. CDR3 protein: CASSLAVNQPQHF. CDR3 in DNA: TGTGCCAGCAGTTTAGCGGTTAATCAGCCCCAGCATTTT.

The rearrangement links TRBV5-1 to TRBJ1-4; 9 positions match TRBD1. Trimming took 1 base from V and 10 from J; bases not matched to a gene: 8. This CDR3 is 15 amino acids long. From germline, CDR1 is SGHRS and CDR2 YFSETQ. CDR3 nucleotides: TGCGCCAGCAGCTTGAGGGGACAGGGAGTCGGAAAACTGTTTTTT. Its protein is CASSLRGQGVGKLFF. Full variable domain (rest looked up from reference TRBV5-1 and TRBJ1-4): KAGVTQTPRYLIKTRGQQVTLSCSPISGHRSVSWYQQTPGQGLQFLFEYFSETQRNKGNFPGRFSGRQFSNSRSEMNVSTLELGDSALYLCASSLRGQGVGKLFFGSGTQLSVL.

V usage is TRBV7-2 and J usage is TRBJ1-5; tentatively, D is TRBD1 (6 bases). V lost 5 bases and J lost 6, with 14 bases in between. Germline assignment: CDR1 SGHTA and CDR2 FQGNSA. This CDR3 contains 14 residues. The CDR3 sequence: CASSTQGTGQPQHF. For the CDR3, the DNA is TGTGCCAGCAGCACACAGGGTACGGGTCAGCCCCAGCATTTT.

This clone is a singleton in its sample. The V call is TRBV4-2, the J call TRBJ2-4; 7 positions match TRBD1. The CDR3 is 15 residues long. J gave up 5 bases and V 0 bases, and 4 bases lay outside the gene matches. Per germline, CDR1 LGHNA and CDR2 YNFKEQ. The CDR3 loop is CASSQELDRQNIQYF. The CDR3 DNA is TGTGCCAGCAGCCAAGAGCTGGACAGGCAAAACATTCAGTACTTC.